The 9 T cell receptor beta chains reported below all come from one sample, sequenced in a study of neurological immune-mediated disorders. TCRdb ran MiXCR on the 5' RACE reads and lists one entry per CDR3 protein. The sample consists of tens of thousands of distinct CDR3 sequences, approximately 4% of them appearing once. Sequenced material: PBMCs. Receptor source: a woman aged 50 to 60 with multiple sclerosis.

The table lists this clonotype with a few counts. The chain is built from TRBV15 and TRBJ2-1; the match to TRBD2 covers 13 bases. The CDR3 is 16 residues long. J was trimmed by 12 bases and V by 3 bases; bases with no gene match: 11. Per the germline V gene, CDR1 is LNHNV and CDR2 is YYDKDF (reference sequence). The CDR3 here is CATSSLGTSGTQAQFF. DNA for the CDR3: TGTGCCACCAGCAGCTTAGGGACTAGCGGGACCCAGGCGCAGTTCTTC.

This clonotype was detected many times. V is TRBV6-1 and J is TRBJ2-1, with D tentatively TRBD2 (6 bases). V was shortened by 7 bases and J by 1 base, with 11 bases between the two germline ends. The CDR3 is 14 residues long. Germline CDR1 reads MNHNS; CDR2 reads SASEGT. CDR3 region: CASISGGSYNEQFF. DNA of the CDR3: TGTGCCAGCATTAGTGGGGGGTCCTACAATGAGCAGTTCTTC.

At least ten counts were recorded for this clonotype. The chain combines TRBV2 with TRBJ2-1; perhaps D is TRBD1 or TRBD2 (5 bases each). Germline V gives CDR1 SNHLY, CDR2 FYNNEI. This CDR3 region has 14 residues. The V gene lost 10 bases and the J gene lost 8 bases, with 21 bases spanning the gap. The CDR3 bases are TGTGCCATAGAAATCGGGGCTAGTTCCGATGAGCAGTTCTTC. This gives the protein CAIEIGASSDEQFF. Full variable domain (outside the CDR3, taken from reference TRBV2 and TRBJ2-1): EPEVTQTPSHQVTQMGQEVILRCVPISNHLYFYWYRQILGQKVEFLVSFYNNEISEKSEIFDDQFSVERPDGSNFTLKIRSTKLEDSAMYFCAIEIGASSDEQFFGPGTRLTVL.

There are many counts of this clonotype. V is TRBV20-1 and J is TRBJ1-4, with D possibly matching TRBD1 (6 bases). V was shortened by 6 bases and J by 1 base, with 15 bases between the two germline ends. The CDR3 is 15 amino acids. Germline V gene sequence: CDR1 DFQATT, CDR2 SNEGSKA (reference sequence). CDR3 residues: CSATPWTVTNEKLFF. In DNA, the CDR3 is TGCAGTGCAACGCCCTGGACAGTAACTAATGAAAAACTGTTTTTT.

Ten or more counts support this clonotype. The chain employs TRBV5-1 and TRBJ2-5; 7 nucleotides line up with TRBD2. CDR1 SGHRS and CDR2 YFSETQ come from the germline V gene. The CDR3 spans 16 residues. V was clipped by 4 bases and J by 1 base; unmatched bases: 10. The CDR3 sequence is CASSQRWQRGQETQYF. CDR3 DNA sequence: TGCGCCAGCAGCCAACGCTGGCAGCGGGGCCAAGAGACCCAGTACTTC.

This clonotype was recorded at least ten times. This rearrangement joins TRBV5-1 to TRBJ1-2; D may be TRBD1 (6 bases). Between the trimmed V and J ends, which lost 0 bases and 8 bases, there was a span of 14 bases. The V gene's germline CDR1 is SGHRS and CDR2 YFSETQ. CDR3 length: 14 amino acids. Here the CDR3 reads CASSLDGTPRGYTF. CDR3 sequence (DNA): TGCGCCAGCAGCTTGGATGGGACACCGAGGGGCTACACCTTC.

Many counts were recorded for this clonotype. The rearrangement joins TRBV21-1 to TRBJ2-7. TRBV21-1 is flagged as a pseudogene. The CDR3 is 13 amino acids. CDR3: CASSKRQVYEQYF. CDR3 DNA sequence: TGTGCCAGCAGCAAACGGCAGGTTTACGAGCAGTACTTC.

This clonotype was seen repeatedly, ten times or more. V is TRBV7-2 and J is TRBJ2-1, with D perhaps matching TRBD1 or TRBD2 (6 bases each). Germline assignment: CDR1 SGHTA and CDR2 FQGNSA. This CDR3 comprises 15 residues. V dropped 1 base and J dropped 1 base, with 8 bases sitting between them. CDR3 sequence reads: CASSLGGASYNEQFF. In DNA, the CDR3 is TGTGCCAGCAGCTTAGGGGGGGCTTCCTACAATGAGCAGTTCTTC. The variable domain in full, completed from reference TRBV7-2 and TRBJ2-1, reads GAGVSQSPSNKVTEKGKDVELRCDPISGHTALYWYRQSLGQGLEFLIYFQGNSAPDKSGLPSDRFSAERTGGSVSTLTIQRTQQEDSAVYLCASSLGGASYNEQFFGPGTRLTVL.

This clonotype was seen many times. The CDR3 protein is CASIASGGEDTQYF. CDR3 nucleotides: TGCGCCAGCATTGCCTCGGGTGGGGAAGATACGCAGTATTTT. This chain uses TRBV5-1 with TRBJ2-3; D unclear. The germline V gene has CDR1 SGHRS and CDR2 YFSETQ. Trimming took off 6 bases at V and 5 bases at J, with 16 bases between the two ends. CDR3 length: 14 residues. Full variable domain (remainder filled in from reference TRBV5-1 and TRBJ2-3): KAGVTQTPRYLIKTRGQQVTLSCSPISGHRSVSWYQQTPGQGLQFLFEYFSETQRNKGNFPGRFSGRQFSNSRSEMNVSTLELGDSALYLCASIASGGEDTQYFGPGTRLTVL.